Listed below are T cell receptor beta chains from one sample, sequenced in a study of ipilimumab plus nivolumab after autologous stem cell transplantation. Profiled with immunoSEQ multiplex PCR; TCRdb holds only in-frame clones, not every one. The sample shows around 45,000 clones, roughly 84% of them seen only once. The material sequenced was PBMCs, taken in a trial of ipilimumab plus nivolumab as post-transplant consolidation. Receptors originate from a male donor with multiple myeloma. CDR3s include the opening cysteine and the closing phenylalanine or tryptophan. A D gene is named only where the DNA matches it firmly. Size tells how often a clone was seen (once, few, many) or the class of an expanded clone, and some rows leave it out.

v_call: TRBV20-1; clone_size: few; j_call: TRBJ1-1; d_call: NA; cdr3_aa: CSAKGNTEAFF; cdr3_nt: TGCAGTGCCAAGGGGAACACTGAAGCTTTCTTT
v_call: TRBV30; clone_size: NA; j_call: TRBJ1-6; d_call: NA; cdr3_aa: CAWSGPPATGSPLHF; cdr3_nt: TGTGCCTGGAGTGGACCGCCTGCGACGGGGTCACCCCTCCACTTT
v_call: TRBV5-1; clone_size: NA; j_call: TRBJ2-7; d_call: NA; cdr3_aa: CASSFGHSSYEQYF; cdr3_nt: TGCGCCAGCAGCTTCGGGCACAGCTCCTACGAGCAGTACTTC
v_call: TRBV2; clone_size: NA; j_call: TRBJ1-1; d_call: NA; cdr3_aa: CASSSQGGLGTEAFF; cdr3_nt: TGTGCCAGCAGTTCCCAGGGAGGGTTAGGCACTGAAGCTTTCTTT
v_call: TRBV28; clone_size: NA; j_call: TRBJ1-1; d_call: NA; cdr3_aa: CASSNPGQVVNTEAFF; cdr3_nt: TGTGCCAGCAGTAATCCGGGACAAGTGGTGAACACTGAAGCTTTCTTT
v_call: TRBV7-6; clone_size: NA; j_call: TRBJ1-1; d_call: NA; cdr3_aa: CASSFSAGTQGNTEAFF; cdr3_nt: TGTGCCAGCAGCTTCTCTGCCGGGACGCAGGGGAACACTGAAGCTTTCTTT
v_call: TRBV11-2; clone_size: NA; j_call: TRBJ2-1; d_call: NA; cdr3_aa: CASSPRETAYNEQFF; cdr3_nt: TGTGCCAGCAGCCCTAGGGAGACAGCCTACAATGAGCAGTTCTTC
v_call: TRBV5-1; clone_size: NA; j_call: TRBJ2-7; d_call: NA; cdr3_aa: CASGGRKVANEQYF; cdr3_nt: TGCGCCAGCGGGGGGAGGAAAGTAGCCAACGAGCAGTACTTC
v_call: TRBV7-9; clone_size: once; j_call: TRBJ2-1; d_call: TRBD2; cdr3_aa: CASSWGEGEQFF; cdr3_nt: TGTGCCAGCAGCTGGGGGGAGGGTGAGCAGTTCTTC
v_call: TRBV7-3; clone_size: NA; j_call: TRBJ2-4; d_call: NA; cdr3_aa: CASSLHSPLSDNQSKNIQYF; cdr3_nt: TGTGCCAGCAGCTTACATAGCCCCCTTTCGGACAATCAGTCCAAAAACATTCAGTACTTC
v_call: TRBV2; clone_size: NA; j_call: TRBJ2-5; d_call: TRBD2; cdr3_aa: CASRTSGETQYF; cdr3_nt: TGTGCCAGCAGGACTAGCGGAGAGACCCAGTACTTC
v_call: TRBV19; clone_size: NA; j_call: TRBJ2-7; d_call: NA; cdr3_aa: CASSIVPPYEQYF; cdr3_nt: TGTGCCAGTAGTATCGTGCCCCCCTACGAGCAGTACTTC
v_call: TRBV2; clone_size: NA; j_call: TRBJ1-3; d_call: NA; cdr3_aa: CASSEALGGNTIYF; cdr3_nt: TGTGCCAGCAGTGAAGCGCTTGGTGGAAACACCATATATTTT
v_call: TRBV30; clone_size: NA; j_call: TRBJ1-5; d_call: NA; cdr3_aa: CAWSGIYSNQPQHF; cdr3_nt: TGTGCCTGGAGTGGCATTTATAGCAATCAGCCCCAGCATTTT
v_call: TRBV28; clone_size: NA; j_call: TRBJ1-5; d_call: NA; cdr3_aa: CASNGPINQPQHF; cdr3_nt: TGTGCCAGCAATGGACCGATCAATCAGCCCCAGCATTTT
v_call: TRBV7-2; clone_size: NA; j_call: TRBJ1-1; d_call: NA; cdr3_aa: CASSSLYYGSMNTEAFF; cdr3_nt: TGTGCCAGCAGCTCCCTTTACTACGGCTCTATGAACACTGAAGCTTTCTTT
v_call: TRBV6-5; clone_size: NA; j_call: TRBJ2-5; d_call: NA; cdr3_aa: CASSLSQAEETQYF; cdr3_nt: TGTGCCAGCAGTTTGTCGCAGGCTGAGGAGACCCAGTACTTC
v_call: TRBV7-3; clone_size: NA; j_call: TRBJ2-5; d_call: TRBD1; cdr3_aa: CASSPGTGYQETQYF; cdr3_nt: TGTGCCAGCAGCCCCGGGACAGGTTACCAAGAGACCCAGTACTTC
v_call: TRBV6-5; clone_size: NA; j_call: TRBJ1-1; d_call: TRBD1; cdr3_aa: CASSPGQAVNTEAFF; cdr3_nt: TGTGCCAGCAGTCCGGGACAGGCGGTGAACACTGAAGCTTTCTTT
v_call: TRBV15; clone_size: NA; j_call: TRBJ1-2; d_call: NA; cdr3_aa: CATSRGGVRNYGYTF; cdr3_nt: TGTGCCACCAGCAGAGGGGGAGTTCGTAACTATGGCTACACCTTC
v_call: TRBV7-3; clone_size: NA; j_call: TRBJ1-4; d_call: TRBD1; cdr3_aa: CASSRQGAGEKLFF; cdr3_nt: TGTGCCAGCAGCAGACAGGGGGCGGGTGAAAAACTGTTTTTT
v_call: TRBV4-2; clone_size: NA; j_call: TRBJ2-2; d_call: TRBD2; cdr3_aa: CASSQDPASRGRVMFF; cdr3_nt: TGTGCCAGCAGCCAAGATCCGGCTTCCCGCGGGAGGGTGATGTTTTTT
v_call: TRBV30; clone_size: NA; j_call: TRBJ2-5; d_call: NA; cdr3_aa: CAWSVTLEETQYF; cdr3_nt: TGTGCCTGGAGTGTAACACTGGAAGAGACCCAGTACTTC
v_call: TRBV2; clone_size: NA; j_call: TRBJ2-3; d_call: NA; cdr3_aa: CASSYLGGNLGDTQYF; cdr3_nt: TGTGCCAGCAGCTATCTCGGGGGCAACCTAGGGGATACGCAGTATTTT
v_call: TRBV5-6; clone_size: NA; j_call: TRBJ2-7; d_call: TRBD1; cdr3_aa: CASSSLDRATRQYF; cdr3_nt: TGTGCCAGCAGCTCCCTGGACAGGGCAACAAGGCAGTACTTC
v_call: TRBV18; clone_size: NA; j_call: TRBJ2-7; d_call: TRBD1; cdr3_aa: CASSLKQGDEQYF; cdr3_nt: TGTGCCAGCTCACTGAAACAGGGGGACGAGCAGTACTTC
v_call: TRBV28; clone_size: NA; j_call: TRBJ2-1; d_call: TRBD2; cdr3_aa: CASSLGSGTYNEQFF; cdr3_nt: TGTGCCAGCAGTTTAGGTAGCGGGACGTACAATGAGCAGTTCTTC
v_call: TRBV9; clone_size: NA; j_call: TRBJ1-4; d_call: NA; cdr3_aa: CASSAQGADLEKLFF; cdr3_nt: TGTGCCAGCAGCGCACAGGGAGCAGACCTTGAAAAACTGTTTTTT
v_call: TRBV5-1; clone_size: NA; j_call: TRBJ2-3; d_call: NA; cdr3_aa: CASSMNPLAGPDTQYF; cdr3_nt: TGCGCCAGCAGCATGAACCCCCTAGCAGGCCCAGATACGCAGTATTTT
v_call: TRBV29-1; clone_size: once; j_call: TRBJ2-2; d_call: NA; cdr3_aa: CSAGTGNTGELFF; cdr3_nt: TGCAGCGCAGGGACTGGCAACACCGGGGAGCTGTTTTTT
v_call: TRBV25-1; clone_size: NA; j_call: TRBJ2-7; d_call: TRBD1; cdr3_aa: CASSNWDRGLYEQYF; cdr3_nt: TGTGCCAGCAGTAATTGGGACAGGGGGCTTTACGAGCAGTACTTC
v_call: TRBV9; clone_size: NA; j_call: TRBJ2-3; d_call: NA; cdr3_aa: CASRRGSAGADTQYF; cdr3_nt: TGTGCCAGCAGGAGGGGGTCTGCAGGAGCAGATACGCAGTATTTT
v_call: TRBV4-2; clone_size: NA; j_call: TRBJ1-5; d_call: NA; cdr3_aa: CASSQMTDSNQPQHF; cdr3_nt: TGTGCCAGCAGCCAAATGACTGACAGCAATCAGCCCCAGCATTTT
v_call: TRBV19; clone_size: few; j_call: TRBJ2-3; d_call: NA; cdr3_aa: CASSIGAQRTDTQYF; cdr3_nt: TGTGCCAGTAGTATAGGGGCCCAGCGGACAGATACGCAGTATTTT
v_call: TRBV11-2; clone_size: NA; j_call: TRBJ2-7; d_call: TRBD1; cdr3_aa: CASSPRDRVQPYEQYF; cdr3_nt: TGTGCCAGCAGCCCCCGGGACAGGGTTCAGCCCTACGAGCAGTACTTC
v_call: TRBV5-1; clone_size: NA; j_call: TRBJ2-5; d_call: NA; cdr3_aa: CASSLRADETQYF; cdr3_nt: TGCGCCAGCAGCCTACGGGCCGACGAGACCCAGTACTTC
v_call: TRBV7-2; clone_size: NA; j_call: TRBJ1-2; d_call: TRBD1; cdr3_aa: CASSQDRGRKGHTF; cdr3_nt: TGTGCCAGCAGCCAAGACAGGGGGCGCAAGGGCCACACCTTC
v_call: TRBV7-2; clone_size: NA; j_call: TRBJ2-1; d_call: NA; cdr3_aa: CASSLIGVNEQFF; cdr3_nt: TGTGCCAGCAGCCTAATCGGAGTAAATGAGCAGTTCTTC
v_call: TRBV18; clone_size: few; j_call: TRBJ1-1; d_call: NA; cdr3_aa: CASSPYVSPEAFF; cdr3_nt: TGTGCCAGCTCACCTTATGTGTCACCTGAAGCTTTCTTT
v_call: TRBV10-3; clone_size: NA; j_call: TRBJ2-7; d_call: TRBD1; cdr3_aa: CAISGTGSNTGYEQYF; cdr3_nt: TGTGCCATCTCCGGGACAGGGTCAAACACGGGCTACGAGCAGTACTTC